These 28 T cell receptor beta chains came from one sample sequenced in a study of control samples from healthy donors and cancer patients. Here immunoSEQ multiplex PCR was the method, and the copy in TCRdb shows in-frame clones only, minus some. The data contain about 130,000 clones, 70% to 90% of them seen just once; the ten biggest clones take up about 3.2%. The sample comprised blood. All receptors come from a man aged 50 to 59 in good health.

The chain joins TRBV30 to TRBJ2-7, with D perhaps given as TRBD1 or TRBD2 (7 bases each). CDR1 GTSNPN and CDR2 SVGIG come from the germline V gene (reference sequence). V gave up 1 base and J gave up 6 bases, with 16 bases separating them. The CDR3 has 14 residues. CDR3 sequence: CAWSDGRGGSEQYF. In nucleotides, the CDR3 is TGTGCCTGGAGTGATGGCAGGGGGGGAAGCGAGCAGTACTTC.

V is TRBV28 and J is TRBJ1-1; 7 bases line up with TRBD1. The CDR3 contains 12 residues. V shed 5 bases and J 8 bases; nucleotides not matched to a gene: 5. Germline values: CDR1 MDHEN, CDR2 SYDVKM. The CDR3 is CASSLDRAEAFF. CDR3 coding DNA: TGTGCCAGCAGTCTCGACAGGGCAGAAGCTTTCTTT. Drawing the rest from reference TRBV28 and TRBJ1-1, the complete variable domain is DVKVTQSSRYLVKRTGEKVFLECVQDMDHENMFWYRQDPGLGLRLIYFSYDVKMKEKGDIPEGYSVSREKKERFSLILESASTNQTSMYLCASSLDRAEAFFGQGTRLTVV.

The V gene is TRBV4-2, the J gene TRBJ2-7, with TRBD1 matching 7 bases. The V gene's germline CDR1 is LGHNA and CDR2 YNFKEQ. The length of the CDR3 is 14 residues. J was trimmed by 3 bases and V by 1 base; bases with no gene match: 3. This CDR3 reads CASSQGGGSYEQYF. In DNA, the CDR3 is TGTGCCAGCAGCCAAGGAGGGGGCAGCTACGAGCAGTACTTC.

The chain couples TRBV6-5 to TRBJ2-7; D may be TRBD1 or TRBD2 (5 bases each). Germline values: CDR1 MNHEY, CDR2 SVGAGI. Trimming cost V 6 bases and J 7 bases, with 19 bases left between them. This CDR3 is built from 14 residues. CDR3 sequence: CASSLTGATIEQYF. The CDR3 DNA is TGTGCCAGCAGCCTAACCGGGGCCACGATAGAGCAGTACTTC.

This rearrangement joins TRBV12-3 or TRBV12-4 to TRBJ2-5, with D perhaps TRBD1 or TRBD2 (5 bases each). The ends were cut back, 6 bases at V and 5 bases at J, with 13 bases in the middle. The CDR3 is 13 amino acids. CDR3 amino acids: CASSSGAEETQYF. The CDR3 coding sequence is TGTGCCAGCAGCTCCGGGGCCGAGGAGACCCAGTACTTC.

This rearrangement joins TRBV9 to TRBJ1-4, with 8 bases identical to TRBD1. Trimming removed 0 bases from V and 2 bases from J; junction bases left unmatched: 3. This CDR3 spans 16 amino acids. Germline CDR1 and CDR2: SGDLS and YYNGEE. The CDR3 bases are TGTGCCAGCAGCGTAGGGACAGGGAAGACTAATGAAAAACTGTTTTTT. As protein: CASSVGTGKTNEKLFF.

The rearrangement uses TRBV15 and TRBJ2-1; unclear D gene. The CDR3 consists of 15 residues. From germline, CDR1 is LNHNV and CDR2 YYDKDF (reference sequence). V was shortened by 3 bases and J by 5 bases, with 14 bases between the two germline ends. CDR3 residues: CATSSPVRSDNEQFF. For the CDR3, the DNA is TGTGCCACCAGCAGCCCGGTGAGGTCGGACAATGAGCAGTTCTTC.

V is TRBV9 and J is TRBJ2-6, with TRBD1 identical over 8 bases. The CDR3 is 17 amino acids. In germline, CDR1 is SGDLS, CDR2 YYNGEE. V dropped 4 bases and J dropped 0; count of bases not matched to a gene: 6. CDR3: CASSPTGAYSGANVLTF. Written as DNA, the CDR3 is TGTGCCAGCAGCCCGACAGGGGCTTACTCTGGGGCCAACGTCCTGACTTTC.

The genes are TRBV7-9 and TRBJ2-5; D perhaps matches TRBD2 (6 bases). CDR1 is SEHNR, CDR2 FQNEAQ, per germline (reference sequence). V gave up 2 bases and J gave up 4 bases, with 20 bases separating them. This CDR3 region has 17 residues. The CDR3 DNA is TGTGCCAGCAGCTTAAAAATGGGTAGCGGTGCTGGAGAGACCCAGTACTTC. This gives the protein CASSLKMGSGAGETQYF.

The rearrangement links TRBV2 to TRBJ1-1; no clear D. Trimming cost V 6 bases and J 1 base, with 12 bases left between them. The CDR3 is 14 residues long. CDR1 SNHLY and CDR2 FYNNEI come from the germline V gene. The CDR3 DNA reads TGTGCCAGCAGCCAAGCGAACCCGAACACTGAAGCTTTCTTT. Translated, it gives CASSQANPNTEAFF.

The rearrangement joins TRBV6-6 to TRBJ2-1, with D perhaps matching TRBD1 (6 bases). V gave up 4 bases and J gave up 0 bases, with 10 bases separating them. CDR1 and CDR2 from the germline V gene are MNHNY and SVGAGI (reference sequence). CDR3 length: 15 amino acids. Here the CDR3 reads CASSLTGISYNEQFF. Here the CDR3 DNA reads TGTGCCAGCAGTTTAACAGGGATCTCCTACAATGAGCAGTTCTTC.

This clone was detected once. This rearrangement joins TRBV2 to TRBJ2-5; D is unresolved. Germline lookup yields CDR1 SNHLY and CDR2 FYNNEI. There are 11 residues in the CDR3. Trimming cost V 4 bases and J 5 bases, with 5 bases left between them. For the CDR3, the DNA is TGTGCCAGCAGTGGCGAGGAGACCCAGTACTTC. This gives the protein CASSGEETQYF.

Written as DNA, the CDR3 is TGTGCCAGCAGCCAGCGCGGCAATCAGCCCCAGCATTTT. Protein product: CASSQRGNQPQHF. The chain combines TRBV3-1 (or the pseudogene TRBV3-2) with TRBJ1-5; unclear D gene. The V and J ends lost 3 bases and 2 bases respectively, with 5 bases between them. The CDR3 has 13 amino acids. Germline V CDR1 and CDR2: LGHDT, YNNKEL (reference sequence).

J is TRBJ1-5 and V is TRBV5-8, with TRBD1 matching over 10 bases. The V segment lost 1 base and the J segment 3 bases; nucleotides outside the gene matches: 4. CDR1 and CDR2 from the germline V gene are SGHTS and YDEGEE. This CDR3 contains 16 residues. The CDR3 nucleotides are TGTGCCAGCAGCTTGTTGGGACAGGGGTTCAATCAGCCCCAGCATTTT. As protein: CASSLLGQGFNQPQHF.

This rearrangement joins TRBV19 to TRBJ1-3; TRBD1 matches 8 bases. Germline values: CDR1 LNHDA, CDR2 SQIVND (reference sequence). V shed 6 bases, J shed 0 bases, and the junction held 7 bases outside the gene matches. The CDR3 totals 16 residues. CDR3: CASSGTTGGSGNTIYF. CDR3 nucleotides: TGTGCCAGTAGCGGGACCACAGGGGGCTCTGGAAACACCATATATTTT.

In the case of this clone: This may come from a read error, since a much larger clone is one base off. The gene calls are TRBV16 and TRBJ1-1, with 8 bases lining up with TRBD1. V shed 5 bases and J 1 base; nucleotides not matched to a gene: 0. The CDR3 is 13 amino acids. Germline V lookup: CDR1 KGHSY, CDR2 FQNENV. In nucleotides, the CDR3 is TGTGCCAGCAGCGGACAGGGGAACACTGAAGCTTTCTTT. Translated: CASSGQGNTEAFF.

The chain carries TRBV19 and TRBJ1-6; TRBD1 matches at 7 bases. The CDR3 totals 16 residues. V lost 4 bases, J lost 6 bases, and 9 bases stayed unmatched. Germline CDR1 reads LNHDA; CDR2 reads SQIVND (reference sequence). The CDR3 here is CASSTHGQAANSPLHF. The CDR3 nucleotides read TGTGCCAGTAGTACCCACGGACAGGCGGCTAATTCACCCCTCCACTTT.

V usage is TRBV28 and J usage is TRBJ2-7, with D possibly matching TRBD1 (6 bases). Trimming took 1 base from V and 3 from J, leaving 13 bases between them. This CDR3 has 15 amino acids. Germline CDR1 and CDR2: MDHEN and SYDVKM. The CDR3 DNA sequence: TGTGCCAGCAGTTTATTTACGACAGGCAACTACGAGCAGTACTTC. Translated, it gives CASSLFTTGNYEQYF. Using reference TRBV28 and TRBJ2-7 for the parts outside the CDR3, the full variable domain is DVKVTQSSRYLVKRTGEKVFLECVQDMDHENMFWYRQDPGLGLRLIYFSYDVKMKEKGDIPEGYSVSREKKERFSLILESASTNQTSMYLCASSLFTTGNYEQYFGPGTRLTVT.

The rearrangement joins TRBV7-9 to TRBJ2-2; D could derive from TRBD1 or TRBD2 (5 bases each). Between the trimmed V and J ends, which lost 6 bases and 7 bases, there was a span of 18 bases. From germline, CDR1 is SEHNR and CDR2 FQNEAQ (reference sequence). CDR3 length: 15 residues. The chain's CDR3 is CASSTSGTTNGELFF. The CDR3 DNA reads TGTGCCAGCAGTACTTCCGGGACCACGAACGGGGAGCTGTTTTTT.

The genes are TRBV7-2 and TRBJ2-2; D is possibly TRBD1 or TRBD2 (5 bases each). Germline lookup yields CDR1 SGHTA and CDR2 FQGNSA. This CDR3 spans 16 amino acids. V was cut by 0 bases and J by 6 bases, with 14 bases left in between. CDR3 in amino acids: CASSLAPGAWAGELFF. CDR3 in DNA: TGTGCCAGCAGCTTAGCTCCCGGGGCGTGGGCCGGGGAGCTGTTTTTT.

The chain is built from TRBV18 and TRBJ2-7; tentative D call: TRBD1 (5 bases). Germline V gene lookup returns CDR1 KGHSH and CDR2 LQKENI. The CDR3 is 13 amino acids. V lost 1 base and J lost 3, with 7 bases in between. The CDR3 nucleotides read TGTGCCAGCTCACCACAGGGGATCTACGAGCAGTACTTC. Amino acid sequence: CASSPQGIYEQYF.

The DNA for the CDR3 is TGTGCCAGCAGCTTCGAGAACAGGGAAACGACTGAAGCTTTCTTT. Encoded protein: CASSFENRETTEAFF. V usage is TRBV6-5 and J usage is TRBJ1-1; possible D gene TRBD1, 6 bases. The germline V gene encodes CDR1 MNHEY and CDR2 SVGAGI. Between the trimmed V and J ends, which lost 6 bases and 5 bases, there was a span of 19 bases. This CDR3 contains 15 residues.

The chain is built from TRBV27 and TRBJ1-1; D is undetermined. Germline V gene data show CDR1 as MNHEY and CDR2 as SMNVEV (reference sequence). V dropped 3 bases and J dropped 3 bases, with 11 bases sitting between them. The CDR3 totals 14 residues. This CDR3 is CASSFYSGDTEAFF. In nucleotides, the CDR3 is TGTGCCAGCAGTTTCTACTCGGGAGACACTGAAGCTTTCTTT.

This clone appeared a few times. The chain combines TRBV9 with TRBJ2-1; 9 bases match TRBD2. Trimming at V came to 0 bases and at J to 5 bases, leaving 9 bases not matched to a gene. Germline V gives CDR1 SGDLS, CDR2 YYNGEE. CDR3 length: 17 amino acids. The CDR3 sequence: CASSVVASGGFHNEQFF. The CDR3, as DNA: TGTGCCAGCAGCGTAGTCGCCAGCGGGGGGTTCCACAATGAGCAGTTCTTC.

This clone was recorded only once. This rearrangement joins TRBV28 to TRBJ2-7; D is unresolved. The CDR3 covers 15 residues. V lost 7 bases, J lost 0 bases, and 16 bases lay in between. CDR1 MDHEN and CDR2 SYDVKM come from the germline V gene. CDR3 in amino acids: CASNSVGDSSYEQYF. For the CDR3, the DNA is TGTGCCAGCAATTCAGTAGGTGATAGCTCCTACGAGCAGTACTTC.

This rearrangement joins TRBV5-6 to TRBJ1-2; D is uncertain. The CDR3 contains 15 residues. Trimming pared 1 base from V and 4 bases from J, leaving 14 bases between. Germline V gene lookup returns CDR1 SGHDT and CDR2 YYEEEE. CDR3 sequence: CASSLIGVVLYGYTF. In DNA form, the CDR3 reads TGTGCCAGCAGCTTGATCGGGGTTGTTCTCTATGGCTACACCTTC.

The V gene is TRBV7-3, the J gene TRBJ2-3; 10 bases agree with TRBD2. J gave up 6 bases and V 2 bases, and 5 bases lay outside the gene matches. Germline V gives CDR1 SGHTA, CDR2 FQGTGA. This CDR3 is 15 amino acids long. CDR3 loop: CASSLSAGGPDTQYF. The CDR3 DNA is TGTGCCAGCAGCTTATCAGCGGGGGGGCCTGATACGCAGTATTTT.

The chain recombines TRBV10-3 with TRBJ1-1, with D possibly TRBD1 on 5 matching bases. Germline CDR1 ENHRY, CDR2 SYGVKD. The CDR3 is made up of 16 amino acids. The V and J ends lost 2 bases and 5 bases respectively, with 18 bases between them. In nucleotides, the CDR3 is TGTGCCATCAGTGAGAGGATAGGGGATGGAAGAACTGAAGCTTTCTTT. Translated: CAISERIGDGRTEAFF.